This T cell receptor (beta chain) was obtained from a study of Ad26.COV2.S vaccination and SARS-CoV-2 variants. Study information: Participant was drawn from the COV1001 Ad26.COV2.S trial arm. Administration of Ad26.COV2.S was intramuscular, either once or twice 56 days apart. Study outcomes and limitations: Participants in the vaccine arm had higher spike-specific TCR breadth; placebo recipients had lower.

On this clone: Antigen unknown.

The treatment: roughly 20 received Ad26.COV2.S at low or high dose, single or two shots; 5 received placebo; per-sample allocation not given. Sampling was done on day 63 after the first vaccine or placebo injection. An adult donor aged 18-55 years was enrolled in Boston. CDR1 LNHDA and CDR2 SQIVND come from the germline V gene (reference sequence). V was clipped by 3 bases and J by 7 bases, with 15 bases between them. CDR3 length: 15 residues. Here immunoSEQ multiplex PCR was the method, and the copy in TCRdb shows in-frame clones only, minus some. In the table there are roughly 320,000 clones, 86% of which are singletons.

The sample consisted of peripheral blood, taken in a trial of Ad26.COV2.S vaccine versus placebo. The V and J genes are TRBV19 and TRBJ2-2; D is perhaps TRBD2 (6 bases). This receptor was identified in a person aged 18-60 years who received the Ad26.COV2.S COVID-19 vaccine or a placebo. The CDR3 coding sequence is TGTGCCAGTAGTATCGATCGGGCGGGAATCGGGGAGCTGTTTTTT. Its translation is CASSIDRAGIGELFF.